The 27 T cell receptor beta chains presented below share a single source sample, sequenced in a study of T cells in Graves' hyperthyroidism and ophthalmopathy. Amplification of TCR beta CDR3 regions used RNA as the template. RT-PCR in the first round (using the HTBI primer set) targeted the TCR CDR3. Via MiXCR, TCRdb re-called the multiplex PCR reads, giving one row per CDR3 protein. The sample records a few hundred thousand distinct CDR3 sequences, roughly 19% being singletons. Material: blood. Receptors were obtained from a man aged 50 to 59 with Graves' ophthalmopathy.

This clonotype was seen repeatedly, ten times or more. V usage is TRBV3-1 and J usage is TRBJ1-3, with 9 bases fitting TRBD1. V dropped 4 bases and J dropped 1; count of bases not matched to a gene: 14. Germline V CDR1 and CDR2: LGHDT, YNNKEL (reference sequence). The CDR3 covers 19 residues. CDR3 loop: CASSPRAIIQGASGNTIYF. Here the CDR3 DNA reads TGTGCCAGCAGCCCTCGAGCCATCATACAGGGGGCTTCTGGAAACACCATATATTTT.

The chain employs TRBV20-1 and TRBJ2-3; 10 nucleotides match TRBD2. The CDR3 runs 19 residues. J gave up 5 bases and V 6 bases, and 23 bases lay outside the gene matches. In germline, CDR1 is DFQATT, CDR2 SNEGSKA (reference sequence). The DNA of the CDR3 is TGCAGTGCCCGGAGGAACAGGGGGACTAGCGAGAGTATTAGAGATACGCAGTATTTT. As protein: CSARRNRGTSESIRDTQYF.

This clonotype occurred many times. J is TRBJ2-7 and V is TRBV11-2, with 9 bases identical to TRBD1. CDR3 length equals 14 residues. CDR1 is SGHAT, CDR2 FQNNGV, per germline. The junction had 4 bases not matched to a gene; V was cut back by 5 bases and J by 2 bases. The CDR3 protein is CASSPRTGAYEQYF. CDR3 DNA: TGTGCCAGCAGCCCGCGGACAGGGGCCTACGAGCAGTACTTC.

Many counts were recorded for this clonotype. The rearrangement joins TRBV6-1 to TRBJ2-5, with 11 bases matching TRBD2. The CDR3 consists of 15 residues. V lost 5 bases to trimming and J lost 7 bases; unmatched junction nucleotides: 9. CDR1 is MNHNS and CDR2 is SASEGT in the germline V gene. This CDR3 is CASSSATSGSTTQYF. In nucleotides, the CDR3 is TGTGCCAGCAGTTCAGCCACTAGCGGGAGTACGACCCAGTACTTC.

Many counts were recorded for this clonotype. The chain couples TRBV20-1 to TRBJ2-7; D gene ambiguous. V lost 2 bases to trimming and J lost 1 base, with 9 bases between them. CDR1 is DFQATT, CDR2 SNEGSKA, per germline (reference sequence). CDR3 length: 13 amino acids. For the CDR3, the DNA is TGCAGTGCTAGATATCGGGCGTCCTACGAGCAGTACTTC. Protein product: CSARYRASYEQYF.

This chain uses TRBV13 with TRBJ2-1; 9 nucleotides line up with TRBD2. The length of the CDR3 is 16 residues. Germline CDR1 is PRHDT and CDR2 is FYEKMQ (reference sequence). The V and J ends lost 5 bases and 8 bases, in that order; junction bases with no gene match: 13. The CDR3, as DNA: TGTGCCAGCAGCCGTCCCCCGGGACTAGCTCTTGATGAGCAGTTCTTC. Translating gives CASSRPPGLALDEQFF.

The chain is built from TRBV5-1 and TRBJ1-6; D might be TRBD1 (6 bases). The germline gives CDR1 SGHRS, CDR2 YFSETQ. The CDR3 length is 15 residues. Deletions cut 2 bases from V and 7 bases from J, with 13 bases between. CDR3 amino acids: CASSLDGQMNSPLHF. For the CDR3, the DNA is TGCGCCAGCAGCTTAGACGGACAGATGAATTCACCCCTCCACTTT.

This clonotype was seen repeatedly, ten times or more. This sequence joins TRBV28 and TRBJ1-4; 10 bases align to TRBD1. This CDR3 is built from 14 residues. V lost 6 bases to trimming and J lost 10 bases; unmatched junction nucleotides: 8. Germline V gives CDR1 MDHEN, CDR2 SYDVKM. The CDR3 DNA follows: TGTGCCAGCAGCCTAGGGACAGGGGAGCGAAAACTGTTTTTT. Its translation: CASSLGTGERKLFF.

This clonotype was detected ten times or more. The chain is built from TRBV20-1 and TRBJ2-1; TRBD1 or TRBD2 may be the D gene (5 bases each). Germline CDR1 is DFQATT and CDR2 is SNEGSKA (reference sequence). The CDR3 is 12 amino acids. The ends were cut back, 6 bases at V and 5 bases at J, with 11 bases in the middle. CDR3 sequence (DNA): TGCAGTGCACCGGGACCTCACAATGAGCAGTTCTTC. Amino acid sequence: CSAPGPHNEQFF.

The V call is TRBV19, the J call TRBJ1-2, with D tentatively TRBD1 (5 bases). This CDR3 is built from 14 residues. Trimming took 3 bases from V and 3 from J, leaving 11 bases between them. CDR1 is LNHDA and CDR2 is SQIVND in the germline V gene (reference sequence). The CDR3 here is CASSIGLGDYGYTF. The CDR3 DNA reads TGTGCCAGTAGTATCGGTTTGGGGGACTATGGCTACACCTTC.

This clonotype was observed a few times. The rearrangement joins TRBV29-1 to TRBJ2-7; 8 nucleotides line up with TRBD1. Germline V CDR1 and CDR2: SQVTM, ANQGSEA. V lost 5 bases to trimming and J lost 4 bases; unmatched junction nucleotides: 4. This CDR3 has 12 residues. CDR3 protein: CSVRTGPYEQYF. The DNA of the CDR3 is TGCAGCGTTCGGACAGGGCCATACGAGCAGTACTTC.

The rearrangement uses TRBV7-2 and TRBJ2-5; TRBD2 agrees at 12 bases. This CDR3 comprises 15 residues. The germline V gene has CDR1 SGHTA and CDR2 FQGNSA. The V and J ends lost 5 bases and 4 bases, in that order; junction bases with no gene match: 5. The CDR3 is CASSPSGGAVETQYF. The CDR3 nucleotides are TGTGCCAGCAGCCCTAGCGGGGGGGCCGTAGAGACCCAGTACTTC.

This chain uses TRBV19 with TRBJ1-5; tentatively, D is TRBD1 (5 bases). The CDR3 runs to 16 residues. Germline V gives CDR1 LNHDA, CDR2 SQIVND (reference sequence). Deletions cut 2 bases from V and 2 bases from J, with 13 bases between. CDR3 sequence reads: CASSIRQGGGNQPQHF. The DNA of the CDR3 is TGTGCCAGTAGTATACGCCAGGGAGGAGGCAATCAGCCCCAGCATTTT.

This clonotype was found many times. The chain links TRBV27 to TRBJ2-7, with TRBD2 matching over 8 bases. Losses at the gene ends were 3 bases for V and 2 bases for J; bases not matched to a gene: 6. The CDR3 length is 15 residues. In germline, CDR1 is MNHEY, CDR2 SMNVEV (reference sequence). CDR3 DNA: TGTGCCAGCAGTTTCGGCGGGAGGTACGCCTACGAGCAGTACTTC. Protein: CASSFGGRYAYEQYF.

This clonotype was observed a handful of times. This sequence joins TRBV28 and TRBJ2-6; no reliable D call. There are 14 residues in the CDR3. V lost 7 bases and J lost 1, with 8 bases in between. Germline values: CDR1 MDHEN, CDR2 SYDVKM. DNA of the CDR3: TGTGCCAGCAACCTACAGTCTGGGGCCAACGTCCTGACTTTC. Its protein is CASNLQSGANVLTF.

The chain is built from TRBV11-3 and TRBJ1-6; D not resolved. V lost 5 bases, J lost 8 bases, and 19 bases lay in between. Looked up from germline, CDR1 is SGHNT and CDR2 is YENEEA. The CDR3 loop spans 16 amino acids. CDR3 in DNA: TGTGCCAGCAGCACTCCTGGCCCCAGTGGGGATTCACCCCTCCACTTT. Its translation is CASSTPGPSGDSPLHF.

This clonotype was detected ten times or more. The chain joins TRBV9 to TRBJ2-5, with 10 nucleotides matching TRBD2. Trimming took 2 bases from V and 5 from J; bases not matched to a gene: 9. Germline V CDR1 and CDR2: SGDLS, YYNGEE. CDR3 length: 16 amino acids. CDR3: CASSVDLAGVGETQYF. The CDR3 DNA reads TGTGCCAGCAGCGTCGACCTAGCGGGAGTTGGGGAGACCCAGTACTTC.

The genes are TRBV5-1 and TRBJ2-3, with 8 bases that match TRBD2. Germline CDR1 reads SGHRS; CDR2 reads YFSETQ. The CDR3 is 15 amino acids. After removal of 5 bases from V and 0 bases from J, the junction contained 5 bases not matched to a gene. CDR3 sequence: CASRPGLVSTDTQYF. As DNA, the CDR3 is TGCGCCAGCAGACCGGGACTAGTGAGCACAGATACGCAGTATTTT.

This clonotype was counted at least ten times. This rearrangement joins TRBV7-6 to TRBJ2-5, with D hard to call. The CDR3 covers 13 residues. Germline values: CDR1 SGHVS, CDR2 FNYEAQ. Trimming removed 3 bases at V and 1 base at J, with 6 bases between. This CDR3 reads CASSFATQETQYF. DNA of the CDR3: TGTGCCAGCAGCTTTGCGACCCAAGAGACCCAGTACTTC. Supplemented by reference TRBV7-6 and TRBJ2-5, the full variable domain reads GAGVSQSPRYKVTKRGQDVALRCDPISGHVSLYWYRQALGQGPEFLTYFNYEAQQDKSGLPNDRFSAERPEGSISTLTIQRTEQRDSAMYRCASSFATQETQYFGPGTRLLVL.

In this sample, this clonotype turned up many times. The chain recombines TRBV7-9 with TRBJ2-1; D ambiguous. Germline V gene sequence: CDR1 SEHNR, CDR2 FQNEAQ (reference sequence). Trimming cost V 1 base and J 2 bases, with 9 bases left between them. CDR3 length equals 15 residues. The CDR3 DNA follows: TGTGCCAGCAGCTTAGACGCCCTAGCCTACAATGAGCAGTTCTTC. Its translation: CASSLDALAYNEQFF.

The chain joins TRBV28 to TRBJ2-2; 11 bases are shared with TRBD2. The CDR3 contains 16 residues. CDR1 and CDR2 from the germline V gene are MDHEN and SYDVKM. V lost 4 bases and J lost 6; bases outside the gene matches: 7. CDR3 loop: CASSSPIAGGPGELFF. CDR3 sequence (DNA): TGTGCCAGCAGTTCCCCTATAGCGGGAGGGCCCGGGGAGCTGTTTTTT.

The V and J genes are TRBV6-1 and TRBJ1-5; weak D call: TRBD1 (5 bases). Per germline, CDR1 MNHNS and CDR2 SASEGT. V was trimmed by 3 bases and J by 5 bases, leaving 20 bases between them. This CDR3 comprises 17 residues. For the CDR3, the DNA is TGTGCCAGCAGTGAGCCGCGGGGGTGGGGTAAGGATCAGCCCCAGCATTTT. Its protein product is CASSEPRGWGKDQPQHF.

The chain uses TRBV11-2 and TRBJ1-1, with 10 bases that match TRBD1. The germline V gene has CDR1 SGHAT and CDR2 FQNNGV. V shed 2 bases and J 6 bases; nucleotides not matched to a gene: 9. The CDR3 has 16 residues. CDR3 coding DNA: TGTGCCAGCAGCTTACCTCGGACAGGGGGGCCCCCTGAAGCTTTCTTT. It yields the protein CASSLPRTGGPPEAFF.

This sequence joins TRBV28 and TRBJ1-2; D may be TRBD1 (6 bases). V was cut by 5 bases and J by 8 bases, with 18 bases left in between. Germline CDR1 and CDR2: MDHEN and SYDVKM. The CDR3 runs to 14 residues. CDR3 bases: TGTGCCAGCAGTCAAAACAGGGCTGTCAGCGGCTACACCTTC. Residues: CASSQNRAVSGYTF.

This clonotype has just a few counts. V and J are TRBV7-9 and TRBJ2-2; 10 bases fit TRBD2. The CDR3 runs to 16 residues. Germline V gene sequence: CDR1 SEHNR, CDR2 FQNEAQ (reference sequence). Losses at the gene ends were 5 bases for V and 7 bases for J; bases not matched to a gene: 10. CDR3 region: CASSLHLAGVVGELFF. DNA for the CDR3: TGTGCCAGCAGCCTCCATCTAGCGGGAGTTGTCGGGGAGCTGTTTTTT.

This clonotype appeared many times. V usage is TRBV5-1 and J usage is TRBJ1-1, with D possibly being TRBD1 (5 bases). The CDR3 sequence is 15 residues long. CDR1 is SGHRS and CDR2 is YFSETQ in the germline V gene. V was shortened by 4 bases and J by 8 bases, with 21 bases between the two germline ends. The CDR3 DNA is TGCGCCAGCAGCATGGGAGGGACGGACTCTCAGGAAGCTTTCTTT. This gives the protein CASSMGGTDSQEAFF.

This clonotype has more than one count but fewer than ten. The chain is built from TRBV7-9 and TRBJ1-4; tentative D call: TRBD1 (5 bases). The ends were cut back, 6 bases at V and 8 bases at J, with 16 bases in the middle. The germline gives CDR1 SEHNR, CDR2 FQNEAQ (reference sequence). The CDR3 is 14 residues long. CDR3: CASRSRTGEEKLFF. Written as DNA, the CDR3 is TGTGCCAGCAGGTCTCGGACGGGGGAAGAAAAACTGTTTTTT.